This T cell receptor beta chain comes out of a study of blood T cell repertoires in COVID-19. About the research overall: Samples representing acute and convalescent COVID-19 were sourced from the United States, Italy and Spain.

In the authors' workflow: Reference gene primer amplification gave nucleated cell count estimates. The assay was immunoSEQ multiplex PCR, and TCRdb's table has in-frame clones only and misses some. D and trimming were read from the DNA, whereas the V and J calls and clone size are those reported in that table. The sample contains fewer than 250,000 clones, approximately 86% of which appear only once. Germline V CDR1 and CDR2: MNHEY, SVGEGT. There are 12 residues in the CDR3. V gave up 2 bases and J gave up 7 bases, with 9 bases separating them. The sequenced material came from peripheral blood. The gene calls are TRBV6-2 or TRBV6-3 and TRBJ2-7; D remains ambiguous. The TCR originated in a man between 60 and 75 years old with acute or convalescent COVID-19. CDR3 in amino acids: CASSYVLVEQYF. The CDR3 nucleotides are TGTGCCAGCAGTTACGTCCTCGTTGAGCAGTACTTC.